A single T cell receptor beta chain is shown here with its context. What it binds is not known. This sample was included in a study of T cell repertoires in cytomegalovirus infection. About the study: It can be stated that public TCR beta signatures indicated CMV infection as well as a matching HLA type.

CDR1 and CDR2 from the germline V gene are MNHNY and SVGAGI (reference sequence). V shed 6 bases and J shed 2 bases, with 15 bases lying between them. The CDR3 has 15 amino acids. Regarding the study as a whole: Clonotype analysis showed dominance of the ex vivo response by HLA-C-restricted CMV-specific TCR beta clonotypes. Identification of carriers of CMV plus the relevant HLA was performed using cumulative public TCR beta family frequency.

TCRdb used MiXCR to reprocess the reads, holding one entry per CDR3 protein. The repertoire has approximately 250,000 distinct CDR3 sequences, roughly 23% of them found once; the top ten carry 18%. The clonotype was recovered from a human donor in good health (CMV status not recorded). Some clones in this sample may be carry-over from other donors' samples. Material for sequencing was CD8+ T cells from PBMCs. V and J are TRBV6-6 and TRBJ2-3, with D possibly matching TRBD2 (5 bases). The CDR3 protein is CASSAKLEVTDTQYF. DNA for the CDR3: TGTGCCAGCAGCGCAAAACTAGAAGTCACAGATACGCAGTATTTT.